Below, one TCR beta chain is given with its context. The CDR3 is made up of 14 amino acids. With V trimmed by 8 bases and J by 7 bases, 10 bases remained unmatched. Germline V gives CDR1 SNHLY, CDR2 FYNNEI. This entry belongs to a study of T cells in Graves' hyperthyroidism and ophthalmopathy. The hyperthyroidism patients had all been newly diagnosed, and their disease duration was under 2 months. Their ages ranged from 18 to 65 years. A patient was excluded if there was uncontrolled infection, other autoimmune disease, pregnancy or lactation. Diagnosis relied on clinical symptoms, serum thyroxine and TRAb, thyroid ultrasound and orbital computed tomography. RNA transcripts were the template for amplifying TCR beta CDR3 regions. RT-PCR in the first round (using the HTBI primer set) targeted the TCR CDR3. Using its own MiXCR run on the multiplex PCR reads, TCRdb lists one record per CDR3 protein. Of about 300,000 distinct CDR3 sequences listed, 16% were seen once; the top ten hold 33%.

J is TRBJ1-5 and V is TRBV2, with 8 bases fitting TRBD1. The TCR comes from a man aged 25-40 years with Graves' hyperthyroidism. Material: blood. CDR3 DNA: TGTGCCAGCGGACAGGGCGATTGGGCCCAGCCCCAGCATTTT. Protein: CASGQGDWAQPQHF.